This TCR beta chain was obtained from a study of cytomegalovirus exposure and HLA in healthy donors. Study as a whole: Of a few hundred genotyped donors, roughly 76% grouped in the Caucasian-associated ancestry cluster.

Points from the study as a whole: After further analysis at a later stage, 15,000 to 20,000 TCR beta sequences were associated with HLA alleles at 0.05 false discovery rate.

In this sample, this clone turned up a few times. As yet, its antigen is unknown. Researchers ran the PCR with 60 Vbeta and 13 Jbeta primers. Data came from immunoSEQ multiplex PCR; TCRdb stores just in-frame clones and leaves some out. The sample shows approximately 74,000 clones, less than 75% of them seen only once. Donors likely had unrecorded immune exposures despite being nominally healthy when sampled. This receptor was taken from a man aged 25 to 45 in good health and CMV-seropositive. The sequenced sample was PBMCs.

CDR3 coding DNA: TGTGCCAGTAGTATCAACGGGGATACGAACACTGAAGCTTTCTTT. The encoded protein is CASSINGDTNTEAFF. V and J are TRBV19 and TRBJ1-1, with no clear D. Trimming removed 3 bases at V and 1 base at J, with 12 bases between. CDR1 is LNHDA, CDR2 SQIVND, per germline (reference sequence). This CDR3 contains 15 residues.